This TCR beta chain was sequenced for a study of regulatory T cells in long-lasting Graves disease. Libraries of TCR beta came from iRepertoire HTBI primers plus Arm-PCR of CDR3 regions. Under the authors' procedure: Identification yielded 60 or so TRBV and more than 12 TRBJ segments across samples. TCRdb analysed the multiplex PCR reads with MiXCR anew, one entry per CDR3 protein. These V and J calls are TCRdb output, not the study's own analysis. The sample consists of 680,000 or so distinct CDR3 sequences, 15% to 20% of them appearing once. This sample's time point: newly diagnosed GD, antithyroid drugs for less than 3 months. The TCR library was made from RNA extracted from PBMCs. This CDR3 has 15 residues. Trimming removed 5 bases at V and 4 bases at J, with 17 bases between. The germline V gene has CDR1 MDHEN and CDR2 SYDVKM. This clonotype was seen more than once but under ten times. Antigen: not known.

The study's findings and limits: Among samples with persistent disease, TRBV28, TRBJ1-2 and TRBJ2-5 were favored.

These data also formed part of another study, on T cells in Graves' hyperthyroidism and ophthalmopathy. From that paper: Ophthalmopathy was model-predicted a median around 6.7 months pre-onset.

The receptor was derived from a woman under 40 with Graves disease. V usage is TRBV28 and J usage is TRBJ1-1; a possible D gene is TRBD1 (6 bases). The material was peripheral blood mononuclear cells (PBMCs), obtained at new diagnosis, from a patient treated with antithyroid drugs. CDR3 residues: CASSQGREWSTEAFF. The DNA for the CDR3 is TGTGCCAGCAGTCAGGGGCGGGAGTGGAGCACTGAAGCTTTCTTT.